These T cell receptor beta chains were read from a single sample in a study of cytomegalovirus exposure and HLA in healthy donors. Produced via immunoSEQ multiplex PCR; TCRdb's table is partial and in-frame only. The table shows about 110,000 clones, with around 80% occurring only once. The specimen sequenced was PBMCs. These receptor sequences come from a man aged 25-45 years in good health and CMV-seropositive. The CDR3 runs from the conserved cysteine through the conserved F or W. The D gene is left open where the match is weak. The size entry is marked missing in some rows and otherwise reads once, few, many or a size class.

D: NA
V: TRBV5-1
J: TRBJ2-7
size: once
CDR3: CASSWGVGRGSPSEQYF
DNA: TGCGCCAGCAGCTGGGGGGTAGGCAGGGGGAGCCCAAGCGAGCAGTACTTC

D: NA
V: TRBV6-5
J: TRBJ2-3
size: NA
CDR3: CASRVREGLTQYF
DNA: TGTGCCAGCAGGGTGCGTGAGGGCCTCACGCAGTATTTT

D: NA
V: TRBV2
J: TRBJ1-4
size: NA
CDR3: CASRVTPRRANEKLFF
DNA: TGTGCCAGCAGGGTGACACCCCGGAGGGCTAATGAAAAACTGTTTTTT

D: NA
V: TRBV2
J: TRBJ2-4
size: NA
CDR3: CASREGLAKNIQYF
DNA: TGTGCCAGCAGGGAGGGTCTAGCCAAAAACATTCAGTACTTC

D: TRBD1
V: TRBV5-1
J: TRBJ1-2
size: few
CDR3: CASSLNQGAYYGYTF
DNA: TGCGCCAGCAGCTTGAACCAGGGGGCTTACTATGGCTACACCTTC

D: NA
V: TRBV2
J: TRBJ2-7
size: once
CDR3: CASAGYLGYEQYF
DNA: TGTGCCAGCGCAGGGTACCTAGGGTACGAGCAGTACTTC

D: TRBD2
V: TRBV30
J: TRBJ2-3
size: NA
CDR3: CTLAGATDTQYF
DNA: TGTACCTTAGCGGGAGCCACAGATACGCAGTATTTT

D: TRBD1
V: TRBV5-1
J: TRBJ2-7
size: NA
CDR3: CASSLDRAYEQYF
DNA: TGCGCCAGCAGCTTAGACAGGGCCTACGAGCAGTACTTC

D: NA
V: TRBV13
J: TRBJ2-7
size: NA
CDR3: CASSLRQRFYEQYF
DNA: TGTGCCAGCAGCTTGCGACAGAGGTTTTACGAGCAGTACTTC

D: TRBD1
V: TRBV6-1
J: TRBJ1-2
size: once
CDR3: CASSARTGGERNYGYTF
DNA: TGTGCCAGCAGTGCCCGGACAGGGGGCGAACGGAACTATGGCTACACCTTC

D: TRBD2
V: TRBV29-1
J: TRBJ2-3
size: NA
CDR3: CSVREASGTDTQYF
DNA: TGCAGCGTTCGGGAGGCTAGCGGCACAGATACGCAGTATTTT

D: TRBD1
V: TRBV27
J: TRBJ2-2
size: NA
CDR3: CASSLSQGGNTGELFF
DNA: TGTGCCAGCAGTTTATCACAGGGGGGAAACACCGGGGAGCTGTTTTTT

D: NA
V: TRBV7-3
J: TRBJ2-1
size: NA
CDR3: CASSLRGEQFF
DNA: TGTGCCAGCAGCTTAAGAGGGGAGCAGTTCTTC

D: TRBD1
V: TRBV6-1
J: TRBJ1-5
size: NA
CDR3: CASSGQGGIQPQHF
DNA: TGTGCCAGCAGCGGACAGGGAGGCATTCAGCCCCAGCATTTT

D: TRBD2
V: TRBV6-5
J: TRBJ2-1
size: NA
CDR3: CASTSGRGGRNEQFF
DNA: TGTGCCAGCACCTCCGGGCGGGGGGGCCGCAATGAGCAGTTCTTC

D: TRBD1
V: TRBV5-1
J: TRBJ2-3
size: medium-sized
CDR3: CASSEGQGTDTQYF
DNA: TGCGCCAGCAGCGAGGGACAGGGCACAGATACGCAGTATTTT

D: NA
V: TRBV4-3
J: TRBJ2-2
size: NA
CDR3: CASSRNLGGTGELFF
DNA: TGCGCCAGCAGCCGCAACCTCGGGGGTACCGGGGAGCTGTTTTTT

D: TRBD2
V: TRBV18
J: TRBJ2-2
size: NA
CDR3: CASSISGEFTGELFF
DNA: TGTGCCAGCTCAATTAGCGGGGAATTCACCGGGGAGCTGTTTTTT

D: TRBD1
V: TRBV19
J: TRBJ1-2
size: NA
CDR3: CASSSGQALNAVLDRYGYTF
DNA: TGTGCCAGTAGTTCCGGACAGGCTCTCAACGCTGTGCTCGATCGTTATGGCTACACCTTC

D: TRBD1
V: TRBV7-9
J: TRBJ1-1
size: few
CDR3: CASSSSGQGFTEAFF
DNA: TGTGCCAGCAGCTCCTCGGGACAGGGTTTCACTGAAGCTTTCTTT

D: NA
V: TRBV5-8
J: TRBJ2-1
size: NA
CDR3: CASSLPGSAIIINEQFF
DNA: TGTGCCAGCAGCTTGCCGGGATCAGCGATCATAATCAATGAGCAGTTCTTC

D: TRBD2
V: TRBV5-1
J: TRBJ2-3
size: few
CDR3: CASSFRTSADTQYF
DNA: TGCGCCAGCAGCTTCAGGACTAGCGCAGATACGCAGTATTTT

D: TRBD2
V: TRBV30
J: TRBJ2-1
size: once
CDR3: CAWQRGAYNEQFF
DNA: TGTGCCTGGCAGCGGGGGGCCTACAATGAGCAGTTCTTC

D: NA
V: TRBV28
J: TRBJ1-1
size: few
CDR3: CASSLKGTEAFF
DNA: TGTGCCAGCAGTTTAAAGGGGACTGAAGCTTTCTTT

D: NA
V: TRBV5-6
J: TRBJ2-3
size: few
CDR3: CASSLKETDTQYF
DNA: TGTGCCAGCAGCTTGAAGGAGACAGATACGCAGTATTTT

D: NA
V: TRBV5-1
J: TRBJ2-7
size: NA
CDR3: CASSFMEHYEQYF
DNA: TGCGCCAGCAGCTTTATGGAGCACTACGAGCAGTACTTC

D: TRBD2
V: TRBV29-1
J: TRBJ2-7
size: NA
CDR3: CSAGGGSDYEQYF
DNA: TGCAGCGCCGGCGGGGGTTCTGACTACGAGCAGTACTTC

D: TRBD1
V: TRBV5-1
J: TRBJ2-7
size: NA
CDR3: CASSLGQGQTYEQYF
DNA: TGCGCCAGCAGCTTGGGACAGGGGCAAACCTACGAGCAGTACTTC

D: NA
V: TRBV5-1
J: TRBJ1-4
size: NA
CDR3: CASSLAADEKLFF
DNA: TGCGCCAGCAGCTTGGCAGCGGATGAAAAACTGTTTTTT

D: NA
V: TRBV28
J: TRBJ2-2
size: NA
CDR3: CASRSNTGELFF
DNA: TGTGCCAGCCGGTCCAACACCGGGGAGCTGTTTTTT

D: TRBD2
V: TRBV11-2
J: TRBJ2-1
size: NA
CDR3: CASASGGSYNEQFF
DNA: TGTGCCAGCGCGAGTGGCGGGAGCTACAATGAGCAGTTCTTC

D: TRBD1
V: TRBV9
J: TRBJ1-2
size: few
CDR3: CASSADRRGYGYTF
DNA: TGTGCCAGCAGCGCGGACAGGAGGGGCTATGGCTACACCTTC

D: NA
V: TRBV4-2
J: TRBJ1-1
size: NA
CDR3: CASSQDGRGSEAFF
DNA: TGTGCCAGCAGCCAAGATGGCAGGGGAAGTGAAGCTTTCTTT

D: TRBD1
V: TRBV10-1
J: TRBJ2-2
size: NA
CDR3: CASSPSVGTGVNTGELFF
DNA: TGCGCCAGCAGCCCCTCGGTCGGGACAGGGGTTAACACCGGGGAGCTGTTTTTT

D: NA
V: TRBV13
J: TRBJ2-7
size: NA
CDR3: CASSSRDSYEQYF
DNA: TGTGCCAGCAGCTCCCGGGACTCCTACGAGCAGTACTTC

D: NA
V: TRBV9
J: TRBJ2-7
size: few
CDR3: CASSPQGGGGGYEQYF
DNA: TGTGCCAGCAGCCCTCAGGGAGGGGGAGGGGGCTACGAGCAGTACTTC

D: TRBD2
V: TRBV5-1
J: TRBJ2-5
size: NA
CDR3: CASSFLGREETQYF
DNA: TGCGCCAGCAGCTTTTTGGGGAGGGAAGAGACCCAGTACTTC

D: NA
V: TRBV5-6
J: TRBJ2-2
size: NA
CDR3: CASSFGGTYPSTGELFF
DNA: TGTGCCAGCAGCTTCGGTGGGACATACCCTAGTACCGGGGAGCTGTTTTTT

D: TRBD1
V: TRBV5-4
J: TRBJ1-1
size: NA
CDR3: CASSPGGTEAFF
DNA: TGTGCCAGCAGCCCAGGGGGCACTGAAGCTTTCTTT

D: TRBD1
V: TRBV7-6
J: TRBJ2-7
size: few
CDR3: CATSQGASEQYF
DNA: TGTGCCACCTCACAGGGGGCATCCGAGCAGTACTTC

D: TRBD1
V: TRBV5-1
J: TRBJ1-1
size: NA
CDR3: CASRGTGGMNTEAFF
DNA: TGCGCCAGCAGGGGGACAGGGGGCATGAACACTGAAGCTTTCTTT

D: NA
V: TRBV18
J: TRBJ1-2
size: NA
CDR3: CASSDRSPYGYTF
DNA: TGTGCCAGCTCAGACAGGAGTCCCTATGGCTACACCTTC

D: NA
V: TRBV5-6
J: TRBJ2-1
size: NA
CDR3: CASRYVNEQFF
DNA: TGTGCCAGCAGGTATGTCAATGAGCAGTTCTTC

D: TRBD2
V: TRBV4-1
J: TRBJ2-3
size: NA
CDR3: CASSHQDRVAGGWEDTQYF
DNA: TGCGCCAGCAGCCACCAAGATAGGGTAGCGGGGGGGTGGGAAGATACGCAGTATTTT

D: NA
V: TRBV28
J: TRBJ2-5
size: NA
CDR3: CASSLPGLKTQYF
DNA: TGTGCCAGCAGTTTACCAGGATTGAAGACCCAGTACTTC

D: TRBD2
V: TRBV4-3
J: TRBJ2-1
size: once
CDR3: CASSQDGSQRGFNEQFF
DNA: TGCGCCAGCAGCCAAGATGGTAGCCAGCGGGGCTTCAATGAGCAGTTCTTC

D: NA
V: TRBV6-1
J: TRBJ2-5
size: NA
CDR3: CASSLRLEETQYF
DNA: TGTGCCAGCAGTCTCAGACTAGAAGAGACCCAGTACTTC